The clone carrying this T cell receptor beta chain occurred many times. What it recognizes is unknown. The data were obtained in a study of read filtering for tumor transcriptome and immune sequencing. The study's findings and limits: Sorted CD138-negative bone marrow cells were not purified T cells.

From about 400 ng of RNA, a library with molecular barcoded alpha/delta and beta/gamma adaptors was made. TCRdb called the reads again in MiXCR, with one record for every CDR3 protein. Here the sample spans 62,000 or so distinct CDR3 sequences, over 11% being singletons. What was sequenced was a population of CD138-negative cells sorted from bone marrow. The TCR was taken from a donor aged 40 or over with multiple myeloma.

The CDR3: CASSFAFMVDTQYF. CDR3 DNA: TGTGCCAGCAGCTTCGCCTTCATGGTGGATACGCAGTATTTT. The chain uses TRBV7-2 and TRBJ2-3; D is undetermined. The ends were cut back, 3 bases at V and 6 bases at J, with 13 bases in the middle. The CDR3 is 14 residues long. Looked up from germline, CDR1 is SGHTA and CDR2 is FQGNSA. Together with reference TRBV7-2 and TRBJ2-3, the CDR3 gives the full variable domain: GAGVSQSPSNKVTEKGKDVELRCDPISGHTALYWYRQSLGQGLEFLIYFQGNSAPDKSGLPSDRFSAERTGGSVSTLTIQRTQQEDSAVYLCASSFAFMVDTQYFGPGTRLTVL.